These T cell receptor beta chains were read from a single sample in a study of post-analysis software for immune sequencing data. TCRdb used MiXCR to reprocess the PCR reads, holding one entry per CDR3 protein. Of some 800,000 distinct CDR3 sequences listed, more than 45% are singletons. The material sequenced was blood. These TCRs come from a girl aged 5 to 17 with multiple sclerosis. CDR3s include the opening cysteine and the closing phenylalanine or tryptophan. The order of the fields is D gene, clone size, J gene, V gene, CDR3 protein, CDR3 DNA. A D gene is named only where the DNA matches it firmly. Size is omitted from some rows. Given values are once, few, many or a class for expanded clones.

NA | NA | TRBJ1-2 | TRBV29-1 | CSVGRNGYTF | TGCAGCGTTGGGAGGAATGGCTACACCTTC
TRBD2 | few | TRBJ2-1 | TRBV27 | CATGLALNEQFF | TGTGCCACCGGACTAGCACTCAATGAGCAGTTCTTC
TRBD1 | NA | TRBJ1-1 | TRBV5-1 | CASSLETGSPEAFF | TGCGCCAGCAGCTTGGAGACAGGGTCCCCTGAAGCTTTCTTT
TRBD2 | few | TRBJ2-1 | TRBV20-1 | CSARGLAGVFGRGYNEQFF | TGCAGTGCTAGGGGGCTAGCGGGAGTGTTTGGGAGAGGGTACAATGAGCAGTTCTTC
TRBD2 | NA | TRBJ2-5 | TRBV5-5 | CASSRSGSRETQYF | TGTGCCAGCAGTCGCAGCGGGAGTAGGGAGACCCAGTACTTC
TRBD1 | NA | TRBJ1-2 | TRBV4-3 | CASSQEQGARGYTF | TGCGCCAGCAGCCAAGAACAGGGGGCGCGGGGCTACACCTTC
TRBD2 | few | TRBJ2-3 | TRBV20-1 | CSASLGGSTDTQYF | TGCAGTGCTAGTCTGGGAGGGAGCACAGATACGCAGTATTTT
TRBD1 | NA | TRBJ2-7 | TRBV20-1 | CSAFTGGGEQYF | TGCAGTGCTTTCACAGGGGGCGGCGAGCAGTACTTC
NA | NA | TRBJ1-4 | TRBV15 | CATRTATNEKLFF | TGTGCCACCAGGACAGCAACTAATGAAAAACTGTTTTTT
NA | NA | TRBJ2-5 | TRBV27 | CASSSLSPSAGMGETQYF | TGTGCCAGCAGTTCCTTAAGCCCCTCTGCGGGGATGGGGGAGACCCAGTACTTC
NA | NA | TRBJ2-5 | TRBV6-2/TRBV6-3 | CASSPIDLEETQYF | TGTGCCAGCAGTCCCATAGACCTTGAGGAGACCCAGTACTTC
NA | once | TRBJ2-1 | TRBV6-5 | CASSSGLGGYNEQFF | TGTGCCAGCAGTAGCGGACTGGGGGGTTACAATGAGCAGTTCTTC
NA | NA | TRBJ2-5 | TRBV3-1 | CASSQTSPGETQYF | TGTGCCAGCAGCCAGACTAGTCCTGGAGAGACCCAGTACTTC
NA | NA | TRBJ1-2 | TRBV12-3/TRBV12-4 | CASSPTGGSYGYTF | TGTGCCAGCAGTCCGACCGGTGGGTCCTATGGCTACACCTTC
TRBD1 | NA | TRBJ1-2 | TRBV29-1 | CSVGGQGEGYGYTF | TGCAGCGTGGGGGGACAGGGAGAGGGCTATGGCTACACCTTC
NA | few | TRBJ2-3 | TRBV5-1 | CASSLVGVTRTDTQYF | TGCGCCAGCAGCTTGGTAGGCGTAACCCGGACAGATACGCAGTATTTT
TRBD1 | few | TRBJ2-3 | TRBV29-1 | CSVEDWGTGDTDTQYF | TGCAGCGTTGAAGATTGGGGGACAGGCGACACAGATACGCAGTATTTT
NA | NA | TRBJ1-5 | TRBV14 | CASSRSGVNQPQHF | TGTGCCAGCAGCCGCTCCGGGGTGAATCAGCCCCAGCATTTT
TRBD2 | NA | TRBJ2-1 | TRBV12-3/TRBV12-4 | CASRSGLAGPDEQFF | TGTGCCAGCAGGTCGGGACTAGCGGGTCCCGATGAGCAGTTCTTC
NA | NA | TRBJ2-3 | TRBV15 | CATSRVSGDTDTRYF | TGTGCCACCAGCAGAGTTAGCGGAGACACAGATACGCGGTATTTT
TRBD2 | few | TRBJ2-1 | TRBV5-1 | CASSPITSGRNAEQFF | TGCGCCAGCAGCCCAATCACTAGCGGGAGAAATGCTGAGCAGTTCTTC
TRBD1 | NA | TRBJ1-5 | TRBV20-1 | CSASEGAGQPQHF | TGCAGTGCTAGTGAGGGGGCTGGACAGCCCCAGCATTTT
TRBD2 | once | TRBJ2-1 | TRBV29-1 | CSVEVLAGFDNEQFF | TGCAGCGTTGAGGTCCTAGCGGGCTTTGACAATGAGCAGTTCTTC
NA | NA | TRBJ1-1 | TRBV20-1 | CSAREGGRGTEAFF | TGCAGTGCTAGAGAGGGCGGGAGGGGCACTGAAGCTTTCTTT
NA | NA | TRBJ2-3 | TRBV20-1 | CSARIASSTDTQYF | TGCAGTGCTCGAATAGCGTCGTCCACAGATACGCAGTATTTT
NA | NA | TRBJ1-2 | TRBV29-1 | CSAEGVKDGYTF | TGCAGCGCCGAGGGGGTTAAGGATGGCTACACCTTC
TRBD2 | few | TRBJ2-3 | TRBV9 | CASSVGTSGVDTQYF | TGTGCCAGCAGCGTAGGGACTAGCGGGGTAGATACGCAGTATTTT
NA | few | TRBJ2-7 | TRBV28 | CASTSGGPAYEQYF | TGTGCCAGCACCTCTGGGGGCCCCGCCTACGAGCAGTACTTC
TRBD2 | few | TRBJ2-1 | TRBV12-3/TRBV12-4 | CASSLDDLAGGPGDIYNEQFF | TGTGCCAGCAGTTTAGACGACCTAGCGGGAGGACCCGGCGACATATACAATGAGCAGTTCTTC
NA | few | TRBJ2-2 | TRBV12-3/TRBV12-4 | CASSLRPGELFF | TGTGCCAGCAGTTTACGCCCCGGGGAGCTGTTTTTT
NA | NA | TRBJ1-1 | TRBV6-5 | CASSYAGQNTEAFF | TGTGCCAGCAGTTACGCGGGACAGAACACTGAAGCTTTCTTT
NA | NA | TRBJ1-1 | TRBV2 | CASIRAFF | TGTGCCAGCATCAGGGCTTTCTTT
TRBD2 | NA | TRBJ2-3 | TRBV30 | CAWSVVAGAQYF | TGTGCCTGGAGTGTTGTAGCGGGAGCGCAGTATTTT
TRBD2 | NA | TRBJ2-1 | TRBV7-6 | CASSNKAGPTPEQFF | TGTGCCAGCAGCAATAAAGCGGGACCAACCCCCGAGCAGTTCTTC
NA | few | TRBJ1-4 | TRBV7-8 | CASSLAATGEKLFF | TGTGCCAGCAGCTTAGCTGCTACGGGGGAAAAACTGTTTTTT
NA | NA | TRBJ1-2 | TRBV29-1 | CSVPGQTNHSNQYGYTF | TGCAGCGTGCCGGGACAAACGAACCACTCCAATCAATATGGCTACACCTTC
TRBD1 | few | TRBJ2-1 | TRBV29-1 | CSVESRGQGYNEQFF | TGCAGCGTTGAATCAAGGGGACAGGGGTACAATGAGCAGTTCTTC
NA | NA | TRBJ1-2 | TRBV9 | CASSGTYGYTF | TGTGCCAGCAGCGGGACCTATGGCTACACCTTC
NA | NA | TRBJ2-5 | TRBV9 | CASSFDSDQETQYF | TGTGCCAGCAGCTTCGACTCGGACCAAGAGACCCAGTACTTC
TRBD2 | few | TRBJ2-7 | TRBV29-1 | CSVGTSDSYEQYF | TGCAGCGTCGGGACTAGCGATAGCTACGAGCAGTACTTC
TRBD2 | few | TRBJ2-2 | TRBV5-1 | CASSAGTTNTGELFF | TGCGCCAGCAGCGCCGGGACTACAAACACCGGGGAGCTGTTTTTT
NA | NA | TRBJ2-1 | TRBV4-3 | CASSQGGSVDEQFF | TGCGCCAGCAGCCAAGGGGGTAGCGTAGATGAGCAGTTCTTC
TRBD1 | NA | TRBJ2-7 | TRBV6-5 | CASSYSRTGVIYEQYF | TGTGCCAGCAGTTACTCGCGGACAGGGGTAATCTACGAGCAGTACTTC
NA | NA | TRBJ2-7 | TRBV5-1 | CASSVTETTEQYF | TGCGCCAGCAGCGTAACTGAGACGACCGAGCAGTACTTC
TRBD1 | once | TRBJ2-5 | TRBV7-2 | CASSLNQGDEQYF | TGTGCCAGCAGCTTAAATCAGGGGGATGAGCAGTACTTC
NA | NA | TRBJ2-1 | TRBV29-1 | CSVEILEREQFF | TGCAGCGTTGAAATACTAGAGAGGGAGCAGTTCTTC
NA | few | TRBJ2-6 | TRBV9 | CASSPLALASSGANVLTF | TGTGCCAGCAGCCCCCTGGCGCTGGCTAGCTCTGGGGCCAACGTCCTGACTTTC
NA | NA | TRBJ2-7 | TRBV5-1 | CASRVWAESHEQYF | TGCGCCAGCAGAGTCTGGGCAGAGTCCCACGAGCAGTACTTC
TRBD1 | NA | TRBJ1-2 | TRBV9 | CASSGTVGQIISGYTF | TGTGCCAGCAGCGGGACCGTGGGACAGATTATTTCGGGCTACACCTTC
TRBD1 | NA | TRBJ2-7 | TRBV4-2 | CASSQGEGGGEQYF | TGTGCCAGCAGCCAAGGGGAAGGGGGCGGCGAGCAGTACTTC
NA | NA | TRBJ1-2 | TRBV9 | CASSVVKDGGYGYTF | TGTGCCAGCAGCGTGGTTAAGGACGGTGGCTATGGCTACACCTTC
NA | NA | TRBJ2-3 | TRBV6-5 | CASSYLSPNTDTQYF | TGTGCCAGCAGTTACCTGAGTCCTAACACAGATACGCAGTATTTT
NA | NA | TRBJ2-1 | TRBV12-3/TRBV12-4 | CASSFWTRDRQFF | TGTGCCAGCAGTTTCTGGACTCGGGATCGGCAGTTCTTC